The next 10 T cell receptor beta chains were all read from a single sample in a study of blood T cell repertoires in COVID-19. Sequenced by immunoSEQ multiplex PCR; TCRdb stores in-frame clones only, minus some. The table records about 64,000 clones, around 84% of them present only once. Specimen: peripheral blood. The receptors originated from a woman aged 55-69 years with acute or convalescent COVID-19.

V is TRBV5-1 and J is TRBJ2-7; 9 bases are a match to TRBD1. The trim removed 0 bases at V and 4 bases at J, leaving 5 bases unmatched. The CDR3 is made up of 15 amino acids. The germline CDR1 and CDR2 sequences are SGHRS and YFSETQ. The CDR3 loop is CASSLGGTGRYEQYF. The CDR3 DNA is TGCGCCAGCAGCTTGGGGGGGACAGGGCGATACGAGCAGTACTTC.

The rearrangement links TRBV2 to TRBJ1-1, with 9 bases matching TRBD1. Germline V gene lookup returns CDR1 SNHLY and CDR2 FYNNEI. CDR3 length: 13 amino acids. Trimming cost V 5 bases and J 3 bases; bases outside gene matches: 1. CDR3 sequence (DNA): TGTGCCAGCAGTCGACAGGGGGACACTGAAGCTTTCTTT. This encodes CASSRQGDTEAFF. The full variable domain, its missing parts supplied by reference TRBV2 and TRBJ1-1, is EPEVTQTPSHQVTQMGQEVILRCVPISNHLYFYWYRQILGQKVEFLVSFYNNEISEKSEIFDDQFSVERPDGSNFTLKIRSTKLEDSAMYFCASSRQGDTEAFFGQGTRLTVV.

This chain connects TRBV6-5 to TRBJ2-3, with D tentatively TRBD1 (6 bases). V was clipped by 5 bases and J by 0 bases, with 12 bases between them. This CDR3 has 15 residues. CDR1 and CDR2 from the germline V gene are MNHEY and SVGAGI. In DNA, the CDR3 is TGTGCCAGCAGTAGGGACACCTCTAGCACAGATACGCAGTATTTT. Translating gives CASSRDTSSTDTQYF.

The V gene is TRBV5-1, the J gene TRBJ2-7, with D tentatively TRBD1 (6 bases). Germline V CDR1 and CDR2: SGHRS, YFSETQ. The CDR3 contains 14 residues. V dropped 3 bases and J dropped 3 bases, with 13 bases sitting between them. The CDR3 here is CASSSPGQSYEQYF. In DNA form, the CDR3 reads TGCGCCAGCAGCTCCCCGGGACAAAGCTACGAGCAGTACTTC.

J is TRBJ1-1 and V is TRBV6-6; D possibly corresponds to TRBD1 (5 bases). V dropped 6 bases and J dropped 9 bases, with 17 bases sitting between them. CDR1 is MNHNY and CDR2 is SVGAGI in the germline V gene (reference sequence). This CDR3 is built from 13 residues. DNA for the CDR3: TGTGCCAGCAGCCTCTGGGGCCACCAAAAAGCTTTCTTT. As protein: CASSLWGHQKAFF.

CDR3 in amino acids: CASRTAPNEKLFF. For the CDR3, the DNA is TGTGCCAGCAGGACAGCTCCGAATGAAAAACTGTTTTTT. The chain uses TRBV19 and TRBJ1-4, with D possibly TRBD1 on 6 matching bases. CDR3 size: 13 residues. Germline CDR1 is LNHDA and CDR2 is SQIVND (reference sequence). V was trimmed by 9 bases and J by 5 bases, leaving 13 bases between them.

The V and J genes are TRBV5-1 and TRBJ2-3, with a tentative D call TRBD1 (7 bases). CDR1 is SGHRS and CDR2 is YFSETQ in the germline V gene. V was pared by 1 base and J by 8 bases, with 11 bases between. The CDR3 has 13 amino acids. CDR3 coding DNA: TGCGCCAGCAGCTTGAGCCAGGGGGGTACGCAGTATTTT. Protein: CASSLSQGGTQYF.

In this sample, this clone turned up a few times. This sequence joins TRBV25-1 and TRBJ1-2, with a weak D call TRBD1 (5 bases). V was pared by 6 bases and J by 3 bases, with 8 bases between. The germline CDR1 and CDR2 sequences are MGHDK and SYGVNS. The length of the CDR3 is 12 residues. The CDR3 region is CASRGGHYGYTF. The CDR3 DNA reads as TGTGCCAGCAGGGGGGGTCACTATGGCTACACCTTC.

The genes are TRBV13 and TRBJ1-2, with D possibly being TRBD1 (6 bases). The CDR3 runs 13 residues. CDR1 PRHDT and CDR2 FYEKMQ come from the germline V gene (reference sequence). V lost 6 bases to trimming and J lost 8 bases, with 16 bases between them. The CDR3 sequence: CASSFDRLGGYTF. DNA for the CDR3: TGTGCCAGCAGTTTTGACAGGCTGGGAGGCTACACCTTC.

The chain is built from TRBV27 and TRBJ1-1; D gene uncertain. Between the trimmed V and J ends, which lost 5 bases and 0 bases, there was a span of 10 bases. This CDR3 has 14 amino acids. From germline, CDR1 is MNHEY and CDR2 SMNVEV (reference sequence). CDR3 region: CASSQGSMNTEAFF. The DNA for the CDR3 is TGTGCCAGCAGTCAAGGGAGCATGAACACTGAAGCTTTCTTT.